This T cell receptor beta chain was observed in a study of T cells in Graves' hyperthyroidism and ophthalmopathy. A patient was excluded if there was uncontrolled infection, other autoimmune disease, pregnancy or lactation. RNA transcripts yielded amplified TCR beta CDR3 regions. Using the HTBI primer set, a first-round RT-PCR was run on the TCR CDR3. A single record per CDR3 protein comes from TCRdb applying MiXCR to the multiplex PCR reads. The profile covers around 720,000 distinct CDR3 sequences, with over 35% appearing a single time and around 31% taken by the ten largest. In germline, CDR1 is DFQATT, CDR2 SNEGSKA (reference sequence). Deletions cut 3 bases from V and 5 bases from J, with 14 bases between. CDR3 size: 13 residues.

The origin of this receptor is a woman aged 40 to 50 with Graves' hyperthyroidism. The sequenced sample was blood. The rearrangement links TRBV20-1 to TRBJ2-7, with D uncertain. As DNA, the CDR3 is TGCAGTGCTAGCAGCTTTCCCTTGGACGAGCAGTACTTC. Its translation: CSASSFPLDEQYF.